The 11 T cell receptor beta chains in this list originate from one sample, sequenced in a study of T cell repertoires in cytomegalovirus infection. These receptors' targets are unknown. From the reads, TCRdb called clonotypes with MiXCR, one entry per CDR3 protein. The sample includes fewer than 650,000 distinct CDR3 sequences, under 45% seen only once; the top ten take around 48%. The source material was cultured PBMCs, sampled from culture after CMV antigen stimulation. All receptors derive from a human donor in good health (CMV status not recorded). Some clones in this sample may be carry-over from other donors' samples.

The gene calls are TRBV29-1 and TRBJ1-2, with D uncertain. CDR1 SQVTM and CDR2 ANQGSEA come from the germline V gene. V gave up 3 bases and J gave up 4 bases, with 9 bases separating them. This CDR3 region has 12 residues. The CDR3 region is CSVETNFYGYTF. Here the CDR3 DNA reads TGCAGCGTTGAGACCAACTTCTATGGCTACACCTTC.

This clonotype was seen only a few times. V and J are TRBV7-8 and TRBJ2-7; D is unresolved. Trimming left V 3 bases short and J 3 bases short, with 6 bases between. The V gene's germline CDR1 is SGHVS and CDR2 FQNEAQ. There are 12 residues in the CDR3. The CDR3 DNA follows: TGTGCCAGCAGCTTTCGGCACTACGAGCAGTACTTC. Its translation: CASSFRHYEQYF.

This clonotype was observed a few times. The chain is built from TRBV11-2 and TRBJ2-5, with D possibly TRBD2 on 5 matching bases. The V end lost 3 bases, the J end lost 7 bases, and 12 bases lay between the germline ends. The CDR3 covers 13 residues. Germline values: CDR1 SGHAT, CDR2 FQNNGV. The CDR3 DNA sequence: TGTGCCAGCAGCTTTTTGTCAAGCGGGACCCAGTACTTC. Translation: CASSFLSSGTQYF.

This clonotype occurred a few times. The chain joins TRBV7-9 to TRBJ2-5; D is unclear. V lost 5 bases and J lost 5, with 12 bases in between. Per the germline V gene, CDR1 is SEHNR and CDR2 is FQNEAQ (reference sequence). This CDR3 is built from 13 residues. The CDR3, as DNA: TGTGCCAGCAGCCCCAACTTAGGGGAGACCCAGTACTTC. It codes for CASSPNLGETQYF.

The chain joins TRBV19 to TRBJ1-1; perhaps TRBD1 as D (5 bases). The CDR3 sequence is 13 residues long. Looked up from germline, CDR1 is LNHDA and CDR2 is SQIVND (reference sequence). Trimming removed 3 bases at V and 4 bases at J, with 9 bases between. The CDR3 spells CASSMQGPTEAFF. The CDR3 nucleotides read TGTGCCAGTAGTATGCAGGGCCCCACTGAAGCTTTCTTT.

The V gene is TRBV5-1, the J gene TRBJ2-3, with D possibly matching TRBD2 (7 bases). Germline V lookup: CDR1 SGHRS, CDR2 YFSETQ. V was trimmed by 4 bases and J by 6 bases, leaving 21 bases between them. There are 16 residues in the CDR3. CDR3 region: CASSPRGGGIGDTQYF. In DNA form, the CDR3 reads TGCGCCAGCAGCCCCAGAGGGGGGGGGATCGGGGATACGCAGTATTTT.

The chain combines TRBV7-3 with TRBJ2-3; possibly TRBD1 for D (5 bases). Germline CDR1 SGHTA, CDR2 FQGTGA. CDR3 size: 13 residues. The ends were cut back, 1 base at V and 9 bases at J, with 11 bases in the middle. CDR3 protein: CASSLNSGNTQYF. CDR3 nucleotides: TGTGCCAGCAGCTTAAACTCAGGGAACACGCAGTATTTT.

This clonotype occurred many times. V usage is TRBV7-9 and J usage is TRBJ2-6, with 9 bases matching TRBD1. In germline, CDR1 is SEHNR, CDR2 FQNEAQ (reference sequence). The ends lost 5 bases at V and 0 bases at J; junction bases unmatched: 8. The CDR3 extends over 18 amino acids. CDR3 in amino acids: CASSVGTGRRSGANVLTF. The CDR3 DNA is TGTGCCAGCAGCGTCGGGACAGGGAGACGCTCTGGGGCCAACGTCCTGACTTTC.

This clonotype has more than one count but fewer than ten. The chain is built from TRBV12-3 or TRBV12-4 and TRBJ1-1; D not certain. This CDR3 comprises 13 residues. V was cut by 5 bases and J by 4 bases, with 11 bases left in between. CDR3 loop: CASSPLPGTEAFF. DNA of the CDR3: TGTGCCAGCAGTCCTCTCCCCGGCACTGAAGCTTTCTTT.

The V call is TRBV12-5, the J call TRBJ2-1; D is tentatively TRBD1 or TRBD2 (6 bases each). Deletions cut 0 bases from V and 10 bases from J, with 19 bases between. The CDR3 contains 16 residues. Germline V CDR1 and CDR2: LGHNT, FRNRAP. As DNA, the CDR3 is TGTGCTAGTGGTTTGGTACTTCCCCCTACAGGGAGGGAGCAGTTCTTC. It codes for CASGLVLPPTGREQFF.

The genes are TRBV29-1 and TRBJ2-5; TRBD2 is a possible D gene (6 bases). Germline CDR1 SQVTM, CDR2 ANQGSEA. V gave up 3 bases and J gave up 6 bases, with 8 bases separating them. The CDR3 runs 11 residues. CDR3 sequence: CSVEEGKTQYF. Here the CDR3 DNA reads TGCAGCGTTGAGGAGGGAAAGACCCAGTACTTC.